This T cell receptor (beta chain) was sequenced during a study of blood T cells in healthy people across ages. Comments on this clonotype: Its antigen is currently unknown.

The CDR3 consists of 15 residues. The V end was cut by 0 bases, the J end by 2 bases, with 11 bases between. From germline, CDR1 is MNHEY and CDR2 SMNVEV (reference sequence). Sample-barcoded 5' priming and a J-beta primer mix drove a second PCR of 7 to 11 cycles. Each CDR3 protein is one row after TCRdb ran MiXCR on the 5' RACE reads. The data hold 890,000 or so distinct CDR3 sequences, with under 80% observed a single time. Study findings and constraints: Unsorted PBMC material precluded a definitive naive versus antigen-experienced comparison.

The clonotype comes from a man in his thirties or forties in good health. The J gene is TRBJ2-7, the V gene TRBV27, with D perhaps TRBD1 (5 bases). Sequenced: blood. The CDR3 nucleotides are TGTGCCAGCAGTTTATCAGGCAGGGCCACCTACGAGCAGTACTTC. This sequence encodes CASSLSGRATYEQYF.